This T cell receptor (beta chain) emerged from a study of blood T cell repertoires in COVID-19. Across the study: Spain, Italy and the United States supplied samples that represented acute and convalescent COVID-19. T cells, B-cell-depleted T cells, or PBMCs supplied cDNA or gDNA.

Germline assignment: CDR1 LNHDA and CDR2 SQIVND (reference sequence). This CDR3 region has 16 residues. Trimming cost V 3 bases and J 7 bases, with 19 bases left between them. Original analysis: How many nucleated cells were present was estimated from reference gene primer amplification. Here immunoSEQ multiplex PCR was the method, and the copy in TCRdb shows in-frame clones only, minus some. The V and J calls and clone size were taken over from that table, and D and trimming were inferred from the DNA. The table has 55,000 to 80,000 clones, approximately 90% seen once. The chain couples TRBV19 to TRBJ2-1; TRBD1 might be the D (6 bases). The sequence was collected from a human donor in a cohort sampled during active COVID-19. The sequenced material came from peripheral blood. The chain's CDR3 is CASSMRGGGGRNEQFF. CDR3 DNA sequence: TGTGCCAGTAGTATGAGAGGGGGTGGGGGAAGAAATGAGCAGTTCTTC.